This T cell receptor (beta chain) was identified during a study of blood T cell repertoires in COVID-19. Across the study: There were acute and convalescent COVID-19 samples, and they came from the United States, Italy and Spain. The analysed material was cDNA or gDNA that came from T cells, B-cell-depleted T cells, or PBMCs.

Authors' methods: Cell counts per sample came from amplifying reference gene primers. Profiled with immunoSEQ multiplex PCR; TCRdb holds only in-frame clones, not every one. That table supplies the V and J calls and clone size; D and trimming were determined from the DNA. The data hold more than 100,000 clones, with 85% to 90% observed a single time. This TCR came from a man between 45 and 60 years old with active COVID-19. Specimen: peripheral blood.

For the CDR3, the DNA is TGTGCCAGCTCACCGAGAGACACTGAAGCTTTCTTT. This encodes CASSPRDTEAFF. The V gene is TRBV18, the J gene TRBJ1-1; D gene unclear. The CDR3 runs 12 residues. From germline, CDR1 is KGHSH and CDR2 LQKENI. V lost 3 bases and J 3 bases, leaving 5 bases between the germline ends.